This T cell receptor beta chain originates from a study of beta chain features in type 1 diabetes. General study findings and limits: Type 1 diabetes patients showed a moderate but significant shortening of TCRB CDR3s in all four CD4+ subsets. Within the patient group, naive, central memory and Treg TCRB repertoires appeared more similar to each other than within healthy donors.

The investigators reverse transcribed all of the isolated RNA, so they sequenced expressed TCRB transcripts. Generated by immunoSEQ multiplex PCR, the TCRdb table keeps only in-frame clones and is missing some. The sample holds around 70,000 clones, about 50% seen once. Per the germline V gene, CDR1 is SEHNR and CDR2 is FQNEAQ (reference sequence). The CDR3 is 12 amino acids. Trimming removed 8 bases from V and 3 bases from J; junction bases left unmatched: 4. This clone appeared a single time. Its antigen is undetermined. The sample was central memory CD4+ T cells from blood. V and J are TRBV7-9 and TRBJ2-7; TRBD2 aligns across 7 bases. This receptor was identified in a man aged 30 to 45 with type 1 diabetes. The CDR3 region has the DNA TGTGCCAGCGGGCGGGGGAACTACGAGCAGTACTTC. Amino acid sequence: CASGRGNYEQYF.